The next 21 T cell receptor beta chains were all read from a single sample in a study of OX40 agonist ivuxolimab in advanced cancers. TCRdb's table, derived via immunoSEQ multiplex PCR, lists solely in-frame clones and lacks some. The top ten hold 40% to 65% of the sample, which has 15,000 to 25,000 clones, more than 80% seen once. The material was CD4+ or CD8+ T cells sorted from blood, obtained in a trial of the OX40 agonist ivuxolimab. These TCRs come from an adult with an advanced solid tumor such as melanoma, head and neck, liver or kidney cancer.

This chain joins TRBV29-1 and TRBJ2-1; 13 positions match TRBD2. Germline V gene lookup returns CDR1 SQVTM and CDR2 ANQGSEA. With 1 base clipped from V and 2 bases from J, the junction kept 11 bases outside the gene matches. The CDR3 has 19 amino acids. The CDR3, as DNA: TGCAGCGTTGAAGGAGGACTAGCGGGGGCCCACCTTACCTACAATGAGCAGTTCTTC. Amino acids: CSVEGGLAGAHLTYNEQFF.

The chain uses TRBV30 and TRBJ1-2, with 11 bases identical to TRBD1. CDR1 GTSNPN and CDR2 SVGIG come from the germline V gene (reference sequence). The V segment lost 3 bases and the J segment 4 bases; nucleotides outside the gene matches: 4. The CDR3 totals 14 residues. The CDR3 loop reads CAWSPGQGVYGYTF. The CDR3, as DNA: TGTGCCTGGAGCCCGGGACAGGGGGTCTATGGCTACACCTTC.

In DNA, the CDR3 is TGTGCCAGCAGCTTAGCCTTGGGACTAGACCTCGATGGGCAGTTCTTC. This codes for CASSLALGLDLDGQFF. The rearrangement uses TRBV7-9 and TRBJ2-1, with 8 nucleotides matching TRBD2. Germline-derived CDR1 and CDR2 are SEHNR and FQNEAQ (reference sequence). The CDR3 spans 16 residues. V lost 0 bases and J lost 12; bases outside the gene matches: 13.

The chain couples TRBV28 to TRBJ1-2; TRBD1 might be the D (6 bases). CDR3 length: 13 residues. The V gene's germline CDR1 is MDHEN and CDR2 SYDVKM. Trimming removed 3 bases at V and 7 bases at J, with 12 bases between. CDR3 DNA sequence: TGTGCCAGCAGTTTTAGGGGGGCTGGTGGCTACACCTTC. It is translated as CASSFRGAGGYTF.

The DNA for the CDR3 is TGTGCCAGCAGCCTTTCATTTTTTGCGGGGGAGACCCAGTACTTC. Translated: CASSLSFFAGETQYF. The chain carries TRBV11-2 and TRBJ2-5, with a possible D match to TRBD2 (6 bases). The germline V and J ends were trimmed by 5 bases and 5 bases, with 18 bases remaining between them. Germline V gives CDR1 SGHAT, CDR2 FQNNGV. This CDR3 region has 15 residues.

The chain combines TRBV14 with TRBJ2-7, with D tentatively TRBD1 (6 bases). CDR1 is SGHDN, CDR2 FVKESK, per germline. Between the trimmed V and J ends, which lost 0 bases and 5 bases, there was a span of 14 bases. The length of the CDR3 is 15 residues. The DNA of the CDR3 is TGTGCCAGCAGCCAAGATTGGGTCAGGGGCAACGAGCAGTACTTC. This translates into CASSQDWVRGNEQYF.

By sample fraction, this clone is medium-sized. The CDR3 DNA is TGTGCCAGCAGCCTGGGACAGGGGAACTCACCCCTCCACTTT. This sequence encodes CASSLGQGNSPLHF. This chain uses TRBV9 with TRBJ1-6; the match to TRBD1 covers 10 bases. The CDR3 consists of 14 residues. The germline gives CDR1 SGDLS, CDR2 YYNGEE. V shed 4 bases and J 10 bases; nucleotides not matched to a gene: 5.

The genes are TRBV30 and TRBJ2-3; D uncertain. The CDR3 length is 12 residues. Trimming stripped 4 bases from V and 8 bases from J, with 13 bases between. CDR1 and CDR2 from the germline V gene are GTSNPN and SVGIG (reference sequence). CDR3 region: CAWNGPFGTQYF. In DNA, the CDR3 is TGTGCCTGGAACGGCCCCTTCGGTACGCAGTATTTT.

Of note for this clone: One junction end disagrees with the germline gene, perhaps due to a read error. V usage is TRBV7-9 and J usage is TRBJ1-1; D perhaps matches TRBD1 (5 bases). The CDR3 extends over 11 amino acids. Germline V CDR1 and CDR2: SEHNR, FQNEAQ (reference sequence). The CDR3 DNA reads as TGTGCCAGCAGCTTAAGGGGAACACTAGTCTTT. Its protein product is CASSLRGTLVF.

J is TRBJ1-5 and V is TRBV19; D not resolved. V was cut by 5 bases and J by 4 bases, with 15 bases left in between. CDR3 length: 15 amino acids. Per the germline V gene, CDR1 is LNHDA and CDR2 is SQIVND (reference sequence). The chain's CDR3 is CASSLSWADNQPQHF. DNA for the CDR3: TGTGCCAGTAGTCTGTCATGGGCAGATAATCAGCCCCAGCATTTT.

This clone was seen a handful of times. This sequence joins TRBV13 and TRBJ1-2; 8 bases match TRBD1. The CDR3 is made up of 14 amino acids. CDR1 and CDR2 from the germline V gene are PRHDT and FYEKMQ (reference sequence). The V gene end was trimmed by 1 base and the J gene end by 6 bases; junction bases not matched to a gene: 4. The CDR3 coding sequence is TGTGCCAGCAGCTTAGATACAGGGGGAAATGGCTACACCTTC. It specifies CASSLDTGGNGYTF.

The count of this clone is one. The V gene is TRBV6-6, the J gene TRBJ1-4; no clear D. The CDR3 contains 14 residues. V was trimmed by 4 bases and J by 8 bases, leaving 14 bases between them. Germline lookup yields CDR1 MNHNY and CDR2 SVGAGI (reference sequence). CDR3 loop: CASSLGGLGEKLFF. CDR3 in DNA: TGTGCCAGCAGTTTAGGAGGGCTGGGCGAAAAACTGTTTTTT.

The CDR3 loop is CSVPPREQNYGYTF. The CDR3 nucleotides are TGCAGCGTTCCCCCTCGAGAGCAGAACTATGGCTACACCTTC. The rearrangement links TRBV29-1 to TRBJ1-2; no definite D call. V lost 5 bases, J lost 2 bases, and 15 bases lay in between. The CDR3 has 14 residues. Germline CDR1 is SQVTM and CDR2 is ANQGSEA. Full variable domain (outside the CDR3, taken from reference TRBV29-1 and TRBJ1-2): SAVISQKPSRDICQRGTSLTIQCQVDSQVTMMFWYRQQPGQSLTLIATANQGSEATYESGFVIDKFPISRPNLTFSTLTVSNMSPEDSSIYLCSVPPREQNYGYTFGSGTRLTVV.

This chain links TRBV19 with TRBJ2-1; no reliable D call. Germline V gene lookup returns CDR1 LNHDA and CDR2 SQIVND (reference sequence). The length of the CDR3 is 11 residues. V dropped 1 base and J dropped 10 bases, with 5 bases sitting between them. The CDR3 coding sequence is TGTGCCAGTAGTATAGGGCGAGAGCAGTTCTTC. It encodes CASSIGREQFF.

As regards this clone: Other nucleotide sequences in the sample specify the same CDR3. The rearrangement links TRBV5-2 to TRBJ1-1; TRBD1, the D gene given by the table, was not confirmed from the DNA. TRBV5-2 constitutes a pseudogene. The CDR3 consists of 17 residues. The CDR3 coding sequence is TGCGCCAGCAGCCAAGAGTCGAATGAGGGGGCGAACACTGAAGCTTTCTTT. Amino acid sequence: CASSQESNEGANTEAFF.

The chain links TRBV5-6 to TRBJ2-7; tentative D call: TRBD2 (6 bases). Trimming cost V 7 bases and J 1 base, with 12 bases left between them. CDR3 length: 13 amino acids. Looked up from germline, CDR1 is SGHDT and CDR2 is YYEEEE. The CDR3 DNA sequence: TGTGCCAGCGCAGGGACTTCGTCCTACGAGCAGTACTTC. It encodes CASAGTSSYEQYF.

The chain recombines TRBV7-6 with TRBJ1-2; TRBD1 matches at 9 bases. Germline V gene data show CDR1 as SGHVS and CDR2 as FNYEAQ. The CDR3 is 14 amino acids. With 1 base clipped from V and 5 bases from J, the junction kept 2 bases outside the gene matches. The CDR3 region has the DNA TGTGCCAGCAGCTTAGGGGGACAGGGATATGGCTACACCTTC. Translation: CASSLGGQGYGYTF.

As DNA, the CDR3 is TGTGCCAGCAGTGAGTTCCCCGGTGGGGAAAAACTGTTTTTT. This codes for CASSEFPGGEKLFF. V gene TRBV6-4 combines with J gene TRBJ1-4; D unclear. Deletions cut 3 bases from V and 8 bases from J, with 13 bases between. Germline CDR1 and CDR2: MRHNA and SNTAGT. The CDR3 runs to 14 residues.

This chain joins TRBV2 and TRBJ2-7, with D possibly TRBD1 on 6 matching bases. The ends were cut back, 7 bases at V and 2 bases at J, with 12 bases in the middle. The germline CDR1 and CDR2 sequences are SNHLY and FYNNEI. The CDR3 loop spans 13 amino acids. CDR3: CASTSTGPYEQYF. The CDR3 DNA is TGTGCCAGCACCTCGACAGGCCCCTACGAGCAGTACTTC.

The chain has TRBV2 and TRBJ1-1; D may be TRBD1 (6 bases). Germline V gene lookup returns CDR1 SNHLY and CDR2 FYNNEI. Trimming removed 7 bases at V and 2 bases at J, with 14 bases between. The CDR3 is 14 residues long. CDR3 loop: CASTPAGDNTEAFF. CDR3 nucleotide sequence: TGTGCCAGCACTCCGGCAGGGGACAACACTGAAGCTTTCTTT.

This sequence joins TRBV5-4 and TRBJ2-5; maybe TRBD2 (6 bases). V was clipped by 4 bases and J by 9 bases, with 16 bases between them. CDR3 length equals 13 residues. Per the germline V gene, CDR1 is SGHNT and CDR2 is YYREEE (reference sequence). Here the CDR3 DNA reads TGTGCCAGCAGCCCCGCGGAGGGCGCTGCCCAGTACTTC. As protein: CASSPAEGAAQYF.